The 17 T cell receptor beta chains presented below share a single source sample, sequenced in a study of CD8 T cells in ankylosing spondylitis. TCRdb redid the calling of the 5' RACE reads with MiXCR, one entry per CDR3 protein. Counted here are roughly 190,000 distinct CDR3 sequences, over 10% occurring once; the ten biggest clones make up approximately 17%. The sequencing sample was made of blood, either unsorted or a sorted T cell fraction (not recorded which). The source of these receptors is a male donor with ankylosing spondylitis or in good health (not recorded which).

The table lists this clonotype with a few counts. The chain has TRBV5-4 and TRBJ1-1; 7 bases align to TRBD1. Germline-derived CDR1 and CDR2 are SGHNT and YYREEE (reference sequence). This CDR3 comprises 13 residues. V shed 4 bases, J shed 1 base, and the junction held 1 base outside the gene matches. The CDR3: CASSEGANTEAFF. The CDR3 DNA follows: TGTGCCAGCAGCGAGGGGGCGAACACTGAAGCTTTCTTT.

In regard to this clonotype: The junction departs from germline at one end; a sequencing error may be responsible. The V and J genes are TRBV7-2 and TRBJ2-2; 7 bases are a match to TRBD1. CDR1 and CDR2 (germline): SGHTA, FQGNSA. The CDR3 spans 14 residues. CDR3 residues: CPSSPETGSGELFF. The DNA for the CDR3 is TGTCCCAGCAGCCCCGAGACAGGGTCCGGGGAGCTGTTTTTT.

There are many counts of this clonotype. The J gene is TRBJ2-1, the V gene TRBV9; 13 bases align to TRBD2. After removal of 2 bases from V and 8 bases from J, the junction contained 13 bases not matched to a gene. This CDR3 has 18 amino acids. Looked up from germline, CDR1 is SGDLS and CDR2 is YYNGEE. This chain's CDR3 is CASSVGLLAGGGGDEQFF. CDR3 DNA sequence: TGTGCCAGCAGCGTCGGTCTACTAGCGGGAGGGGGAGGCGATGAGCAGTTCTTC. The full variable domain, its missing parts supplied by reference TRBV9 and TRBJ2-1, is DSGVTQTPKHLITATGQRVTLRCSPRSGDLSVYWYQQSLDQGLQFLIQYYNGEERAKGNILERFSAQQFPDLHSELNLSSLELGDSALYFCASSVGLLAGGGGDEQFFGPGTRLTVL.

The chain combines TRBV4-1 with TRBJ1-5; D not certain. The CDR3 runs to 13 residues. Germline CDR1 and CDR2: MGHRA and YSYEKL. V lost 3 bases and J lost 8, with 11 bases in between. The CDR3 DNA follows: TGCGCCAGCAGCCAGGAAGCCGGGAAGCCCCAGCATTTT. Translation gives CASSQEAGKPQHF.

This chain links TRBV27 with TRBJ2-7, with D perhaps matching TRBD1 (6 bases). V lost 4 bases, J lost 2 bases, and 12 bases lay in between. CDR1 MNHEY and CDR2 SMNVEV come from the germline V gene (reference sequence). This CDR3 comprises 14 residues. CDR3 sequence (DNA): TGTGCCAGCAGTTCCACAGGGTCCCCCTACGAGCAGTACTTC. Translating gives CASSSTGSPYEQYF.

The chain has TRBV5-1 and TRBJ1-2; 11 bases align to TRBD1. Germline CDR1 is SGHRS and CDR2 is YFSETQ. Trimming removed 0 bases from V and 6 bases from J; junction bases left unmatched: 1. The CDR3 is 14 amino acids. CDR3 bases: TGCGCCAGCAGCTTGGGGACAGGGGGCGATGGCTACACCTTC. Protein: CASSLGTGGDGYTF.

This clonotype came up a few times. This chain joins TRBV13 and TRBJ2-2; D not resolved. Trimming removed 5 bases from V and 3 bases from J, with 10 bases in between. The CDR3 is 14 residues long. Per germline, CDR1 PRHDT and CDR2 FYEKMQ (reference sequence). The CDR3 spells CASSIDSYTGELFF. The DNA of the CDR3 is TGTGCCAGCAGCATAGACTCGTACACCGGGGAGCTGTTTTTT. The entire variable domain, with the rest obtained from reference TRBV13 and TRBJ2-2, is as follows: AAGVIQSPRHLIKEKRETATLKCYPIPRHDTVYWYQQGPGQDPQFLISFYEKMQSDKGSIPDRFSAQQFSDYHSELNMSSLELGDSALYFCASSIDSYTGELFFGEGSRLTVL.

The chain links TRBV5-1 to TRBJ2-7; D possibly matches TRBD1 or TRBD2 (5 bases each). Germline CDR1 and CDR2: SGHRS and YFSETQ. Trimming took off 6 bases at V and 6 bases at J, with 19 bases between the two ends. The CDR3 is made up of 14 amino acids. The CDR3 protein is CASTHGDGPSEQYF. The DNA of the CDR3 is TGCGCCAGCACCCATGGGGACGGGCCCTCCGAGCAGTACTTC.

Only a few counts were recorded for this clonotype. This chain connects TRBV20-1 to TRBJ2-7; a possible D gene is TRBD1 (5 bases). Trimming left V 0 bases short and J 3 bases short, with 9 bases between. Germline CDR1 reads DFQATT; CDR2 reads SNEGSKA (reference sequence). This CDR3 has 13 residues. The chain's CDR3 is CSARDRAHYEQYF. CDR3 nucleotide sequence: TGCAGTGCTAGAGACAGGGCACACTACGAGCAGTACTTC.

The gene calls are TRBV7-9 and TRBJ1-2; the D is unclear. Trimming removed 1 base at V and 8 bases at J, with 8 bases between. There are 12 residues in the CDR3. CDR1 and CDR2 from the germline V gene are SEHNR and FQNEAQ (reference sequence). The CDR3 loop reads CASSLGPEGYTF. The CDR3 nucleotides are TGTGCCAGCAGCTTAGGTCCGGAGGGCTACACCTTC.

Ten or more counts support this clonotype. The chain is built from TRBV7-9 and TRBJ1-1, with TRBD1 identical over 9 bases. Germline V gene sequence: CDR1 SEHNR, CDR2 FQNEAQ (reference sequence). V trimming: 4 bases; J trimming: 10 bases; junction bases outside the gene matches: 10. CDR3 length equals 14 residues. CDR3 residues: CASSSPDRGGGAFF. CDR3 DNA sequence: TGTGCCAGCAGCTCACCGGACAGGGGCGGAGGAGCTTTCTTT.

This clonotype was observed at least ten times. The chain uses TRBV12-3 or TRBV12-4 and TRBJ1-1; D call uncertain. This CDR3 is 13 amino acids long. Trimming left V 3 bases short and J 1 base short, with 6 bases between. CDR3 in DNA: TGTGCCAGCAGTTTTTCACCGAACACTGAAGCTTTCTTT. It specifies CASSFSPNTEAFF.

This clonotype has only a few counts. The rearrangement links TRBV7-2 to TRBJ2-5; 9 bases match TRBD2. Germline V CDR1 and CDR2: SGHTA, FQGNSA. The J segment lost 4 bases and the V segment lost 2 bases, leaving 5 bases of the junction unmatched. This CDR3 comprises 15 residues. CDR3 amino acids: CASSLLAGTPETQYF. CDR3 coding DNA: TGTGCCAGCAGCTTACTAGCGGGAACCCCAGAGACCCAGTACTTC.

This clonotype showed up just a few times. The chain links TRBV6-1 to TRBJ2-5, with TRBD1 matching 7 bases. Trimming removed 6 bases from V and 4 bases from J; junction bases left unmatched: 5. Germline V gives CDR1 MNHNS, CDR2 SASEGT. The CDR3 totals 13 residues. The CDR3 here is CASRTGQGETQYF. The CDR3 nucleotides are TGTGCCAGCAGGACAGGGCAGGGAGAGACCCAGTACTTC.

This clonotype appeared many times. The CDR3 DNA sequence: TGTGCCAGCAGTTTAACGGGACAGGGTCACGAGCAGTACTTC. This sequence encodes CASSLTGQGHEQYF. The J gene is TRBJ2-7, the V gene TRBV12-3 or TRBV12-4, with 9 bases aligning to TRBD1. CDR3 length equals 14 residues. Trimming at V came to 2 bases and at J to 5 bases, leaving 4 bases not matched to a gene.

This clonotype was observed many times. The chain has TRBV20-1 and TRBJ2-1; 9 positions agree with TRBD2. Germline values: CDR1 DFQATT, CDR2 SNEGSKA (reference sequence). Losses at the gene ends were 5 bases for V and 5 bases for J; bases not matched to a gene: 10. This CDR3 is built from 15 residues. CDR3 bases: TGCAGTGCTCCGACTAGCGGACACTCAAACAATGAGCAGTTCTTC. Translation gives CSAPTSGHSNNEQFF.

V gene TRBV3-1 combines with J gene TRBJ2-6, with 9 bases lining up with TRBD1. The CDR3 consists of 20 residues. V lost 5 bases, J lost 4 bases, and 18 bases stayed unmatched. Looked up from germline, CDR1 is LGHDT and CDR2 is YNNKEL (reference sequence). The CDR3 spells CASSSPWDREFLGGANVLTF. The CDR3 region has the DNA TGTGCCAGCAGCTCCCCCTGGGACAGGGAATTTCTAGGAGGGGCCAACGTCCTGACTTTC.